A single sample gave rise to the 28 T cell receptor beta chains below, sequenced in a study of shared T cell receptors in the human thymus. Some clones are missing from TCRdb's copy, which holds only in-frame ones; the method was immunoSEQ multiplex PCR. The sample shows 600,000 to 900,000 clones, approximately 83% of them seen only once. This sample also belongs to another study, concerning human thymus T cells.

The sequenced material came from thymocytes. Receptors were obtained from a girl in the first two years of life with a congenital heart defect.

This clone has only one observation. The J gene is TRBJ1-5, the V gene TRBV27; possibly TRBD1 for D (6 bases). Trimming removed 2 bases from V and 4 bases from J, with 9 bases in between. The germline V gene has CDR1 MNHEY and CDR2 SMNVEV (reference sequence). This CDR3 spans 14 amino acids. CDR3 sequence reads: CASSLHRANQPQHF. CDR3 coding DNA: TGTGCCAGCAGTTTACACAGGGCTAATCAGCCCCAGCATTTT.

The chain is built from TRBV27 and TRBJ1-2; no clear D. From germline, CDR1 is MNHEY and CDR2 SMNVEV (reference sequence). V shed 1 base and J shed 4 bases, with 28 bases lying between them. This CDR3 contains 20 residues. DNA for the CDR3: TGTGCCAGCAGTTTATTCGCGGTCACGGGCACATCTCGCGGGGTCTATGGCTACACCTTC. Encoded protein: CASSLFAVTGTSRGVYGYTF.

The CDR3 protein is CASSQDLKKSGQGAKIYEQYF. In DNA form, the CDR3 reads TGCGCCAGCAGCCAAGATCTTAAGAAATCGGGACAGGGGGCAAAGATCTACGAGCAGTACTTC. The J gene is TRBJ2-7, the V gene TRBV4-3; 12 nucleotides agree with TRBD1. Losses at the gene ends were 0 bases for V and 3 bases for J; bases not matched to a gene: 18. In germline, CDR1 is LGHNA, CDR2 YSLEER. The CDR3 length is 21 residues.

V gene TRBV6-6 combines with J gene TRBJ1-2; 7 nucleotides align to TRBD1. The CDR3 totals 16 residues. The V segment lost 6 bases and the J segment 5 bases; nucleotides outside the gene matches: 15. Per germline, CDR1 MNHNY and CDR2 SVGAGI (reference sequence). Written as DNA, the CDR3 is TGTGCCAGCAGCGCTATGGGACAGCAAAGACTTTATGGCTACACCTTC. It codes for CASSAMGQQRLYGYTF.

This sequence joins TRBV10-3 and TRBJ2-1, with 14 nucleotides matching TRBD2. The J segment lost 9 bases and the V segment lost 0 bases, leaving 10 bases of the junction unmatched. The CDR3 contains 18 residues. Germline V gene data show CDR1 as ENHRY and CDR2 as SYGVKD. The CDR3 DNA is TGTGCCATCAGTGAGTCGAAGGGGACTAGCGGGGGAGGTGGTGAGCAGTTCTTC. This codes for CAISESKGTSGGGGEQFF.

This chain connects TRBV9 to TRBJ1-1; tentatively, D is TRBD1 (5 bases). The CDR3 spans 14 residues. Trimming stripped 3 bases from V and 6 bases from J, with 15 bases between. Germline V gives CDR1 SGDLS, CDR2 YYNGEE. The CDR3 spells CASSEDGQGPEAFF. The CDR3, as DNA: TGTGCCAGCAGCGAAGATGGGCAGGGCCCTGAAGCTTTCTTT.

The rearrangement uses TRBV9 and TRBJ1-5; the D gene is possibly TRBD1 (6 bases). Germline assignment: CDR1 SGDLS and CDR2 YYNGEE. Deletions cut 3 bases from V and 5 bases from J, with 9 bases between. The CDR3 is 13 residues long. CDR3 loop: CASSGGPDQPQHF. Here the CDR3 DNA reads TGTGCCAGCAGCGGGGGGCCTGATCAGCCCCAGCATTTT.

The CDR3 sequence is CAIGVGTSGGERQETQYF. The CDR3 DNA reads as TGTGCCATCGGGGTCGGGACTAGCGGGGGGGAGAGGCAAGAGACCCAGTACTTC. The rearrangement links TRBV10-3 to TRBJ2-5; 16 nucleotides line up with TRBD2. CDR1 and CDR2 from the germline V gene are ENHRY and SYGVKD. V trimming: 8 bases; J trimming: 2 bases; junction bases outside the gene matches: 11. CDR3 size: 18 residues.

Here the CDR3 reads CASSQEQGRLEQYF. The CDR3 DNA reads TGTGCCAGCAGCCAAGAACAGGGGAGGTTGGAGCAGTACTTC. The genes are TRBV14 and TRBJ2-7, with D maybe TRBD1 (7 bases). The V gene's germline CDR1 is SGHDN and CDR2 FVKESK. V lost 0 bases and J 7 bases, leaving 13 bases between the germline ends. CDR3 length equals 14 residues. Together with reference TRBV14 and TRBJ2-7, the CDR3 gives the full variable domain: EAGVTQFPSHSVIEKGQTVTLRCDPISGHDNLYWYRRVMGKEIKFLLHFVKESKQDESGMPNNRFLAERTGGTYSTLKVQPAELEDSGVYFCASSQEQGRLEQYFGPGTRLTVT.

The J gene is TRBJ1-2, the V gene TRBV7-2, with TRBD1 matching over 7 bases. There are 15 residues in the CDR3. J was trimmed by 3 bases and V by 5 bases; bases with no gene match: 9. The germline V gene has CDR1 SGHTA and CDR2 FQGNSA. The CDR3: CASSAWDSRDYGYTF. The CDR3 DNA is TGTGCCAGCAGCGCCTGGGACAGTCGAGACTATGGCTACACCTTC.

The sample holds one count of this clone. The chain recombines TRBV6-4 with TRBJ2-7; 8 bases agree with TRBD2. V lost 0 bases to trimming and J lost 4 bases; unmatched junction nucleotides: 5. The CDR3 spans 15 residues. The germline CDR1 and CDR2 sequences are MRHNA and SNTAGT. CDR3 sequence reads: CASSDSLAGQYEQYF. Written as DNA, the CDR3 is TGTGCCAGCAGTGACTCATTAGCGGGACAATACGAGCAGTACTTC.

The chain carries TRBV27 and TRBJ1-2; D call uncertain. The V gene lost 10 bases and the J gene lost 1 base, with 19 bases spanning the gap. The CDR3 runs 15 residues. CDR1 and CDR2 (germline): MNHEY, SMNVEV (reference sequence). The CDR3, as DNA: TGTGCCAACCCGAATCTAGTCGAGGATAACTATGGCTACACCTTC. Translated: CANPNLVEDNYGYTF.

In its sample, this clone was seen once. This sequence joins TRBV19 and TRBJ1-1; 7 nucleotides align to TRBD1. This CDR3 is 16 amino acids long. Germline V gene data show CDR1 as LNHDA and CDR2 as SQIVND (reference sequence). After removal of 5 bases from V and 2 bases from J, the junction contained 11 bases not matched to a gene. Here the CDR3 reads CASSSADRTDNTEAFF. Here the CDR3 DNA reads TGTGCCAGTAGTTCCGCGGACAGGACAGATAACACTGAAGCTTTCTTT.

CDR3 sequence reads: CASSLAFRTGRDGYTF. The CDR3 region has the DNA TGTGCCAGCAGCTTAGCCTTTAGGACAGGGAGGGATGGCTACACCTTC. The chain is built from TRBV11-2 and TRBJ1-2, with 8 bases identical to TRBD1. The V gene's germline CDR1 is SGHAT and CDR2 FQNNGV. The CDR3 consists of 16 residues. V was pared by 1 base and J by 6 bases, with 10 bases of the junction left unmatched.

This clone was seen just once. The CDR3 loop is CASSQDPIPGTGFSEAFF. CDR3 nucleotide sequence: TGTGCCAGCAGCCAAGACCCAATCCCCGGGACAGGGTTCTCTGAAGCTTTCTTT. The gene calls are TRBV14 and TRBJ1-1, with 9 nucleotides matching TRBD1. Trimming cost V 0 bases and J 6 bases; bases outside gene matches: 14. The CDR3 totals 18 residues. CDR1 is SGHDN and CDR2 is FVKESK in the germline V gene.

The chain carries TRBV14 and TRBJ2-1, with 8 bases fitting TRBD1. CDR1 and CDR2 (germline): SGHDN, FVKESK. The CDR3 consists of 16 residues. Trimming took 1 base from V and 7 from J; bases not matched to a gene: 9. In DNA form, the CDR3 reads TGTGCCAGCAGCCAAGTCCGACAGGGGATATTGAATGAGCAGTTCTTC. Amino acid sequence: CASSQVRQGILNEQFF.

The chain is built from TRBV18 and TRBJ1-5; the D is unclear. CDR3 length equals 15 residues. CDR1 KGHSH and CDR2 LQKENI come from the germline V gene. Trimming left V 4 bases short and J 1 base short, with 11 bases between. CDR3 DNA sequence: TGTGCCAGCTCACAACAGTCCGGCAGCAATCAGCCCCAGCATTTT. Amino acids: CASSQQSGSNQPQHF.

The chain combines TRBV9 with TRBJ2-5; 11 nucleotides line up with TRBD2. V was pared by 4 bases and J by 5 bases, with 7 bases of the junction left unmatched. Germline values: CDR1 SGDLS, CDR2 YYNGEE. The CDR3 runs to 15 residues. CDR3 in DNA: TGTGCCAGCAGCCGAGGTAGCGGGGGGGCGGAGACCCAGTACTTC. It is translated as CASSRGSGGAETQYF.

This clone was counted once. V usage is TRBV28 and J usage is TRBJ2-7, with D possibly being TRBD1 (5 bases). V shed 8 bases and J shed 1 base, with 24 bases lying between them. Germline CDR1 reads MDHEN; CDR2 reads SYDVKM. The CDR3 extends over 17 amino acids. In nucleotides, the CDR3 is TGTGCCAGCCGAGAAGTTCGTTGGGGCCTCCCTTCCTACGAGCAGTACTTC. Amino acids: CASREVRWGLPSYEQYF. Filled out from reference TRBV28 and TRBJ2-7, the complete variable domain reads DVKVTQSSRYLVKRTGEKVFLECVQDMDHENMFWYRQDPGLGLRLIYFSYDVKMKEKGDIPEGYSVSREKKERFSLILESASTNQTSMYLCASREVRWGLPSYEQYFGPGTRLTVT.

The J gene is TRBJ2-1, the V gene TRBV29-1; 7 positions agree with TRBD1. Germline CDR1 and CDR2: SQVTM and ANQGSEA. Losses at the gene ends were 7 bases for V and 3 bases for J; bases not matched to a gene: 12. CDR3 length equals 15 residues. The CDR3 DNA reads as TGCAGCGACCGGGGACAGACCCTAGACTACAATGAGCAGTTCTTC. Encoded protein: CSDRGQTLDYNEQFF.

The CDR3 is CASSLVPRTGGSSGYTF. The CDR3 nucleotides are TGCGCCAGCAGCCTTGTTCCCCGGACAGGGGGGTCCTCTGGCTACACCTTC. The chain is built from TRBV4-1 and TRBJ1-2; 10 bases align to TRBD1. This CDR3 is built from 17 residues. The V and J ends lost 4 bases and 7 bases, in that order; junction bases with no gene match: 15. Germline V CDR1 and CDR2: MGHRA, YSYEKL.

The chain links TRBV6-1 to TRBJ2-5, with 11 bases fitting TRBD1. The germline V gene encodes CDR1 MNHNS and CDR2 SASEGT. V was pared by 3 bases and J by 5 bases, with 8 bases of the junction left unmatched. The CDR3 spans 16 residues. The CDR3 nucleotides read TGTGCCAGCAGTGACCCAGGGGACAGGGGGATGGAGACCCAGTACTTC. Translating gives CASSDPGDRGMETQYF.

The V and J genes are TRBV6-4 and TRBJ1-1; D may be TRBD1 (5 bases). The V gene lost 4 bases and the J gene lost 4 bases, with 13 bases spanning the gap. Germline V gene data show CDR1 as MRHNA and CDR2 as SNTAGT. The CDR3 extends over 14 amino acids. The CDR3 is CASSVRAQGTEAFF. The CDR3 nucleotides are TGTGCCAGCAGTGTCAGGGCCCAGGGCACTGAAGCTTTCTTT.

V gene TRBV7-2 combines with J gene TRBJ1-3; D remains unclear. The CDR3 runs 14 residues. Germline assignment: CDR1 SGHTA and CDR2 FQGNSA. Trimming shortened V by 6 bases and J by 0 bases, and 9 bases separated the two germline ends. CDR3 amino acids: CASRSSNSGNTIYF. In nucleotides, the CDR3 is TGTGCCAGCAGATCGAGTAACTCTGGAAACACCATATATTTT.

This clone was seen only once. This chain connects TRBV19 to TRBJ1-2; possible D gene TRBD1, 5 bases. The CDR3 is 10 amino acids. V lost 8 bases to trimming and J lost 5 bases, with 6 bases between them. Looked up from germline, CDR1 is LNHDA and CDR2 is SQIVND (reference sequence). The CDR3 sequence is CASQGYGYTF. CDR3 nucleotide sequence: TGTGCCAGTCAGGGTTATGGCTACACCTTC.

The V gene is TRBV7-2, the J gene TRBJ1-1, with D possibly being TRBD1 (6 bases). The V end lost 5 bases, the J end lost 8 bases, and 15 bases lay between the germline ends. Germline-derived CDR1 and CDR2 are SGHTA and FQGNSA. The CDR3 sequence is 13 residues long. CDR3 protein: CASSPHGRGEAFF. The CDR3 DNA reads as TGTGCCAGCAGCCCCCACGGGAGGGGGGAAGCTTTCTTT.

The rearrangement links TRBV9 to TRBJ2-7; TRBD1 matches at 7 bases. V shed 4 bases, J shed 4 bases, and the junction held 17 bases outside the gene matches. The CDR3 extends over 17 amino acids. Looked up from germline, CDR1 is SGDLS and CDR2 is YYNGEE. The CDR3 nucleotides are TGTGCCAGCAGCCCCGGGCCTGGGGGACAGACATATTACGAGCAGTACTTC. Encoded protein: CASSPGPGGQTYYEQYF.

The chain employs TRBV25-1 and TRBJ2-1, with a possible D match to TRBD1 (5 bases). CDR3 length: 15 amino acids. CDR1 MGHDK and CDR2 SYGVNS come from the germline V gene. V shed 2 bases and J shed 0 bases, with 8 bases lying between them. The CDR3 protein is CASSENRSSYNEQFF. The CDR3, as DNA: TGTGCCAGCAGTGAAAACAGGAGCTCCTACAATGAGCAGTTCTTC.